This T cell receptor beta chain emerged from a study of T-cell reconstitution after alpha-beta-depleted transplantation in children. This clonotype was detected a few times. Unique molecular identifiers featured in how the TCRbeta library was prepared. TCRdb ran MiXCR on the PCR reads and lists one entry per CDR3 protein. The table includes 190,000 or so distinct CDR3 sequences, about 6.4% detected once. V was trimmed by 5 bases and J by 2 bases, leaving 19 bases between them. Germline loops: CDR1 PRHDT, CDR2 FYEKMQ (reference sequence). CDR3 length equals 17 residues. V usage is TRBV13 and J usage is TRBJ1-5; unclear D gene. This TCR derives from a human donor who donated a stem cell graft to a child with Wiskott-Aldrich syndrome. The sample was PBMCs from the stem cell graft donor, taken from the stem cell graft. As DNA, the CDR3 is TGTGCCAGCAGCCCTATCACCCTAGGGAGATGCAATCAGCCCCAGCATTTT. Amino acid sequence: CASSPITLGRCNQPQHF. Filled out from reference TRBV13 and TRBJ1-5, the complete variable domain reads AAGVIQSPRHLIKEKRETATLKCYPIPRHDTVYWYQQGPGQDPQFLISFYEKMQSDKGSIPDRFSAQQFSDYHSELNMSSLELGDSALYFCASSPITLGRCNQPQHFGDGTRLSIL.